This TCR beta chain was captured by sequencing in a study of OX40 agonist ivuxolimab in advanced cancers. Regarding the complete study: Ivuxolimab was a fully human IgG2 agonistic monoclonal antibody targeting the costimulatory receptor OX40 (CD134). Among the 52 dose-escalation patients, some 20 had hepatocellular carcinoma, roughly 15 melanoma, 9 renal cell carcinoma and 9 head and neck cancer. The dose-escalation cohort was 82.7% male with a mean age of around 62 years, ranging from roughly 23 to 90. Patients were allowed to have had prior anti-PD-1, anti-PD-L1 or anti-CTLA-4 therapy, and 40% of the dose-escalation patients had previously received checkpoint inhibitors. Intravenous ivuxolimab was administered to patients every 2 weeks at six dose levels: 0.01, 0.1, 0.3, 1.5, 3 and 10 mg/kg. Partial responses occurred in three dose-escalation patients: two with cutaneous melanoma and one with hepatocellular carcinoma. The purpose of peripheral TCRbeta sequencing was to test whether ivuxolimab changed TCR sequence diversity and led to clonal T-cell expansion. The monotherapy dose-escalation portion (N ≈ 52 patients) of the phase I ivuxolimab trial is reported in the paper.

The germline ends are 15 bases apart after V is trimmed by 0 bases and J by 12 bases. The germline V gene (reference sequence) sets CDR1 to GTSNPN and CDR2 to SVGIG. From cysteine to phenylalanine, the CDR3 is 14 amino acids long. Of the read, only the CDR3 DNA is kept; its 42 bases are in frame from base 1. What the research found in general, with its limitations: In partial responders in the 0.1-3.0 mg/kg groups, normalized peripheral clonal expansion was found to be among the lowest, especially among CD8+ T cells. Low levels of normalized T-cell clonal expansion were also shown by some nonresponding patients. After ivuxolimab, CD8+ T cells had more expanded clones than CD4+ T cells on average. The antigen specificity of the peripheral T cells that underwent clonal expansion was not determined. Clonal expansion of both CD4+ and CD8+ blood T cells was observed from baseline to week 6 at doses 0.1 to 3.0 mg/kg.

To sequence the TCRbeta CDR3 region, genomic DNA was isolated from the sorted cells. The immunoSEQ Assay was used to sequence the TCRbeta CDR3 regions. TCRdb mirrors the immuneACCESS table, restricted to in-frame sequences. Some clones are absent from its copies; in checked studies, under half trace to an unresolved V gene, and the reason for the others is unknown. Across this sample there are just over 90,000 clones, with around 91% seen only once. Of the sample, approximately 0.81% falls within the top ten clones. As to this clone: The clone's antigen remains unknown. Nothing much larger sits one base from this clone, and base qualities are not available.

The trial excluded patients who had a history of autoimmune disease or who were on systemic immunosuppression. Peripheral blood for TCR sequencing was drawn from every dose cohort at baseline, at cycle 4 day 1 and at cycle 7 day 1. Samples were obtained from an open-label, multicenter, first-in-human phase I dose-escalation trial of ivuxolimab. The trial enrolled adults with locally advanced or metastatic head and neck squamous cell, hepatocellular, melanoma or renal cell carcinoma. CD4+ and CD8+ T cells were sorted separately from peripheral blood before TCR sequencing. This specimen consisted of CD4+ or CD8+ T cells sorted from blood, obtained in a trial of the OX40 agonist ivuxolimab. The chain links TRBV30 with TRBJ1-6; possibly the D gene is TRBD1, per 5 matching bases. The sequence was collected from an adult with an advanced solid tumor such as melanoma, head and neck, liver or kidney cancer. The sequence in DNA is TGTGCCTGGAGTGTTCCAGGGAGAGAAGGACCCCTCCACTTT. The encoded protein is CAWSVPGREGPLHF.